This T cell receptor (beta chain) was documented in a study of T cell responses to AZD1222 COVID-19 vaccine. Libraries were prepared by immunoSEQ multiplex PCR; TCRdb keeps only in-frame clonotypes and omits some of them. The table records roughly 130,000 clones, roughly 92% of them present only once. Germline lookup yields CDR1 SGHRS and CDR2 YFSETQ. Trimming shortened V by 6 bases and J by 1 base, and 16 bases separated the two germline ends. The length of the CDR3 is 15 residues. The chain uses TRBV5-1 and TRBJ1-2; D unclear. This material consisted of peripheral blood, taken on day 0 of AZD1222 vaccination. The receptor comes from an adult in good health. CDR3 in DNA: TGCGCCAGCACCTCGGGAGGGTCCGGTAACTATGGCTACACCTTC. This codes for CASTSGGSGNYGYTF.